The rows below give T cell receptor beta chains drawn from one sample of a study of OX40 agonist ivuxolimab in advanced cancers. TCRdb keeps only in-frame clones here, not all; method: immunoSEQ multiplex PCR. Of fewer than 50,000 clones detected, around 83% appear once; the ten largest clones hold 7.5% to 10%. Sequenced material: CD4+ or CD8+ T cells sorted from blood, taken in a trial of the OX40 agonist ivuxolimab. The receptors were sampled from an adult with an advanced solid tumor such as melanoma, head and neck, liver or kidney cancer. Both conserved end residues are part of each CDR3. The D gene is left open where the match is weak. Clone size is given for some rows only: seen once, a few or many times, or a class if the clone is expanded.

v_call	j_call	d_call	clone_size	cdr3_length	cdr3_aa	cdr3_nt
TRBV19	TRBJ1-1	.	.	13	CASQNPERTEAFF	TGTGCCAGCCAAAATCCTGAAAGAACTGAAGCTTTCTTT
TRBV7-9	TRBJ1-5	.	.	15	CASSLGSEGNQPQHF	TGTGCCAGCAGCTTAGGCTCGGAGGGGAATCAGCCCCAGCATTTT
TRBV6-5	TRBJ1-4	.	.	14	CASSEVENNEKLFF	TGTGCCAGCAGTGAAGTAGAGAACAATGAAAAACTGTTTTTT
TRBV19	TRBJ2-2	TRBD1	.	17	CASSNSGVDRGSGELFF	TGTGCCAGTAGTAACAGCGGCGTCGACAGGGGGTCCGGGGAGCTGTTTTTT
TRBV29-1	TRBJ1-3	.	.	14	CSVETPAYGNTIYF	TGCAGCGTTGAAACCCCTGCGTATGGAAACACCATATATTTT
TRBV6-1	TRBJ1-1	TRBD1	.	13	CASSRGANTEAFF	TGTGCCAGCAGCAGGGGGGCGAACACTGAAGCTTTCTTT
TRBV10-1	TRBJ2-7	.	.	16	CASIPEHLTGDYEQYF	TGCGCCAGCATACCCGAACACCTAACAGGAGACTACGAGCAGTACTTC
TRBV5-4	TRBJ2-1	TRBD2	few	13	CASSPGTTNEQFF	TGTGCCAGCAGCCCCGGGACTACTAATGAGCAGTTCTTC
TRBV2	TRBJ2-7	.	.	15	CASSVEGQGQEEQYF	TGTGCCAGCAGTGTGGAGGGGCAGGGGCAGGAGGAGCAGTACTTC
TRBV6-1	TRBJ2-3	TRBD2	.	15	CASGQDGTSRDTQYF	TGTGCCAGCGGCCAAGACGGGACTAGCAGAGATACGCAGTATTTT
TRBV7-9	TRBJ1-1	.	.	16	CASSPGGARVNTEAFF	TGTGCCAGCAGTCCCGGGGGGGCAAGGGTGAACACTGAAGCTTTCTTT
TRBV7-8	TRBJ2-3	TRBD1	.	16	CASSLGQSLSTDTQYF	TGTGCCAGCAGCTTGGGACAGTCGCTCAGCACAGATACGCAGTATTTT
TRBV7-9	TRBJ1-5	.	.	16	CASSPGRFGSNQPQHF	TGTGCCAGCAGCCCCGGCCGTTTCGGTAGCAATCAGCCCCAGCATTTT
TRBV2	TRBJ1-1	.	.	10	CASTGTEAFF	TGTGCCAGCACGGGTACTGAAGCTTTCTTT